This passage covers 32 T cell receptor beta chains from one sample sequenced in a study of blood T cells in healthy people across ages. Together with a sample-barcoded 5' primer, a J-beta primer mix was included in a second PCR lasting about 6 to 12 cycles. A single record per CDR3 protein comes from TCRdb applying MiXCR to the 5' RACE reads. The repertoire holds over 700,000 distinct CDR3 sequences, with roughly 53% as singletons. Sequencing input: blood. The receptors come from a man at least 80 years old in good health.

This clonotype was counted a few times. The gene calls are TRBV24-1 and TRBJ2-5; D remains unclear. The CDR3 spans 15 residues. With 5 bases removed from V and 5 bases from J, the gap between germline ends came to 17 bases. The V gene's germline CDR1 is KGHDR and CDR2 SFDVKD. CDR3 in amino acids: CATSALQGFAETQYF. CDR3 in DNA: TGTGCCACCAGTGCCCTCCAAGGGTTTGCGGAGACCCAGTACTTC.

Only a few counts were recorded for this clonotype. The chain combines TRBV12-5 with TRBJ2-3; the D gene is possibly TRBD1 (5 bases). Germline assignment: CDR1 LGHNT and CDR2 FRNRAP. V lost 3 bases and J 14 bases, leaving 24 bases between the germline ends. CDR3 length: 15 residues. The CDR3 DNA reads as TGTGCTAGTGGTTTCTCCTCTCCAGGGCACAGATACGCGTATTTT. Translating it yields CASGFSSPGHRYAYF.

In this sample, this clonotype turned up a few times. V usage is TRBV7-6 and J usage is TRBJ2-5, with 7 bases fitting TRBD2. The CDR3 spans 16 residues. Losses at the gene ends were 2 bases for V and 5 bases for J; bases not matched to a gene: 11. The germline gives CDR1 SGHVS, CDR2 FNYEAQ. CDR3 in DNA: TGTGCCAGCAGCTTAAAGGCTAGCGGACCTTCGGAGACCCAGTACTTC. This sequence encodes CASSLKASGPSETQYF.

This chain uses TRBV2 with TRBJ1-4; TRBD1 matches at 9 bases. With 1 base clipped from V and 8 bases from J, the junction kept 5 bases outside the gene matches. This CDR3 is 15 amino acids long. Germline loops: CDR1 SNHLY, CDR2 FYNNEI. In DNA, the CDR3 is TGTGCCAGCAGTGAAGAGGACAGGGGCAGCGAAAAACTGTTTTTT. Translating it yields CASSEEDRGSEKLFF.

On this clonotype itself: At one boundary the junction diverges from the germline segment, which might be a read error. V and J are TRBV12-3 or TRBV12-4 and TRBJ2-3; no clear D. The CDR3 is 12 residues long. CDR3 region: CASRLGTDTQYF. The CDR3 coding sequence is TGTGCCAGCAGATTAGGCACAGATACGCAGTATTTT.

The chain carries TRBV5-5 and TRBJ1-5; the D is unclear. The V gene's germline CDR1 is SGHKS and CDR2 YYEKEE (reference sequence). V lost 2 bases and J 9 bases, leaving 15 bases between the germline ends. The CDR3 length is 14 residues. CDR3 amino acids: CASSFDARTGPQHF. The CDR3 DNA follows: TGTGCCAGCAGCTTTGACGCCCGAACGGGGCCCCAGCATTTT.

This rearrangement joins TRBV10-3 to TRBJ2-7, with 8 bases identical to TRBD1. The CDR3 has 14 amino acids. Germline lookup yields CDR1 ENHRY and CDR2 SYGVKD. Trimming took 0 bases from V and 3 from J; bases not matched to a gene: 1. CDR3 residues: CAISESGTGYEQYF. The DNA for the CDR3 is TGTGCCATCAGTGAGTCCGGGACAGGCTACGAGCAGTACTTC.

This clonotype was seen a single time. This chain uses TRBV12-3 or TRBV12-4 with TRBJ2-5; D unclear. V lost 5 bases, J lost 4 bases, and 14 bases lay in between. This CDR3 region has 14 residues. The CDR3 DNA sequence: TGTGCCAGCAGTGTACGAGTCGGGCCAGAGACCCAGTACTTC. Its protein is CASSVRVGPETQYF.

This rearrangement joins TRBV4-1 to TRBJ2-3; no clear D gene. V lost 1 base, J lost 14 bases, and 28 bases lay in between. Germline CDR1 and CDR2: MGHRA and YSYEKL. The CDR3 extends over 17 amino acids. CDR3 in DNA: TGCGCCAGCAGCCAAGGTAGCACATCAGGTACACGCAGATACGCGTATTTT. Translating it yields CASSQGSTSGTRRYAYF.

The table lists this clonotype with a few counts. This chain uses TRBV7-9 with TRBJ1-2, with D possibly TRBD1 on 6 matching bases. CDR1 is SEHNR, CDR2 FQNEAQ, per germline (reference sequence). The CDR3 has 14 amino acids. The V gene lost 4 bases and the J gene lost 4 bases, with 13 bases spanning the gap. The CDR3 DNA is TGTGCCAGCAGCTACAGGGAGGGTAGCTATGGCTACACCTTC. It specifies CASSYREGSYGYTF.

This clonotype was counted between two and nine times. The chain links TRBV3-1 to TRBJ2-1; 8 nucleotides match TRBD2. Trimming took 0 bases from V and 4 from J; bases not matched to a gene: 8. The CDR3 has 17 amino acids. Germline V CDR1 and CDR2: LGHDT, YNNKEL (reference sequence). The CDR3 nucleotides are TGTGCCAGCAGCCAAGATCTCACTAGCGGTGATTACAATGAGCAGTTCTTC. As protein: CASSQDLTSGDYNEQFF.

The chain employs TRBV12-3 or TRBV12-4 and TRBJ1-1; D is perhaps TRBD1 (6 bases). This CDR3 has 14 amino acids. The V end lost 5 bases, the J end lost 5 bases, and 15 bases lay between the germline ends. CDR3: CASSLRGSWTEAFF. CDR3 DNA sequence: TGTGCCAGCAGTCTAAGGGGGAGTTGGACTGAAGCTTTCTTT.

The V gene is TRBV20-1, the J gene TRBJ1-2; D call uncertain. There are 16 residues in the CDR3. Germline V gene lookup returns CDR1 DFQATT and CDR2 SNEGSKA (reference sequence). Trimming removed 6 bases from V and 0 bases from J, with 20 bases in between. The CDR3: CSAQNNEAGANYGYTF. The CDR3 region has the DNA TGCAGTGCGCAGAACAACGAGGCAGGAGCTAACTATGGCTACACCTTC.

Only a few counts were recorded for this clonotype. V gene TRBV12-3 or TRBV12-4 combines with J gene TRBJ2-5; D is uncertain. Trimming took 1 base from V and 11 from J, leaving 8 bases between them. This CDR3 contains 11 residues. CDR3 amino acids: CASSLGQQQYF. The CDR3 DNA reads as TGTGCCAGCAGTTTAGGGCAGCAGCAGTACTTC.

The CDR3 protein is CASSHNDANQPQHF. CDR3 coding DNA: TGTGCCAGCAGCCATAACGACGCCAATCAGCCCCAGCATTTT. This chain uses TRBV3-1 with TRBJ1-5; D not resolved. The CDR3 length is 14 residues. Germline V lookup: CDR1 LGHDT, CDR2 YNNKEL (reference sequence). Trimming removed 3 bases at V and 3 bases at J, with 9 bases between.

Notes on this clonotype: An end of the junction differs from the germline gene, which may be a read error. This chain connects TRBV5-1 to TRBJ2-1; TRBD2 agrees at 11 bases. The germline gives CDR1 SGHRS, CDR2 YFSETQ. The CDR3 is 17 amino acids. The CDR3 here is CASSSLSTSGSRSEQFF. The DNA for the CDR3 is TGCGCTAGCAGCTCCCTCTCTACTAGCGGGAGTCGGAGTGAGCAGTTCTTC. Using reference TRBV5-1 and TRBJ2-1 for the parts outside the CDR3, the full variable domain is KAGVTQTPRYLIKTRGQQVTLSCSPISGHRSVSWYQQTPGQGLQFLFEYFSETQRNKGNFPGRFSGRQFSNSRSEMNVSTLELGDSALYLCASSSLSTSGSRSEQFFGPGTRLTVL.

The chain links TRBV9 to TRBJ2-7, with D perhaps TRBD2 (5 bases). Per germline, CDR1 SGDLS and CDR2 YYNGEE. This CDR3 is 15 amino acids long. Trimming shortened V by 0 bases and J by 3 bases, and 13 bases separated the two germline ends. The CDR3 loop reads CASSVGPDGDYEQYF. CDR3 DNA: TGTGCCAGCAGCGTAGGGCCGGACGGGGACTACGAGCAGTACTTC. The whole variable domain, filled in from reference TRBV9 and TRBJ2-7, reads DSGVTQTPKHLITATGQRVTLRCSPRSGDLSVYWYQQSLDQGLQFLIQYYNGEERAKGNILERFSAQQFPDLHSELNLSSLELGDSALYFCASSVGPDGDYEQYFGPGTRLTVT.

CDR3: CSVQSGDQPQHF. CDR3 sequence (DNA): TGCAGTGTGCAGTCCGGGGATCAGCCCCAGCATTTT. This chain links TRBV20-1 with TRBJ1-5, with no clear D. V shed 7 bases and J shed 5 bases, with 12 bases lying between them. The CDR3 consists of 12 residues. Germline lookup yields CDR1 DFQATT and CDR2 SNEGSKA (reference sequence).

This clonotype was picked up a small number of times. CDR3 protein: CASIGDGLAYAYF. The CDR3 coding sequence is TGTGCCAGCATTGGGGACGGACTCGCATACGCGTATTTT. The J gene is TRBJ2-3, the V gene TRBV12-3 or TRBV12-4, with D possibly called TRBD1 or TRBD2 (5 bases each). V was cut by 7 bases and J by 14 bases, with 22 bases left in between. The CDR3 extends over 13 amino acids.

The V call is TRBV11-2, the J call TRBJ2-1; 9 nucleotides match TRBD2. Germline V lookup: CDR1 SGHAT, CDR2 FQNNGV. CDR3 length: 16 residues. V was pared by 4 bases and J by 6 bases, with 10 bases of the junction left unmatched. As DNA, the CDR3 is TGTGCCAGCAGCTCCTTAGCGGGAGTAGGTATCAATGAGCAGTTCTTC. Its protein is CASSSLAGVGINEQFF.

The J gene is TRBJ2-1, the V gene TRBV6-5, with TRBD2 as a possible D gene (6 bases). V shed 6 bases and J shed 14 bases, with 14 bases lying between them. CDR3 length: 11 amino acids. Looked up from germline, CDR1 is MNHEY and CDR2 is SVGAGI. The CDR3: CASRGTSREFF. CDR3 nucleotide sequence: TGTGCCAGCAGAGGGACTTCGAGAGAGTTCTTC.

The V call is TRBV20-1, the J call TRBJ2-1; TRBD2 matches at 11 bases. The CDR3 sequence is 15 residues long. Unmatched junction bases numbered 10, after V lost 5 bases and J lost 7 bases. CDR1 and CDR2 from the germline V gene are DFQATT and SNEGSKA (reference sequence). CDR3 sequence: CSAWEPGLAENEQFF. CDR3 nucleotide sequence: TGCAGTGCTTGGGAACCGGGACTAGCGGAAAATGAGCAGTTCTTC.

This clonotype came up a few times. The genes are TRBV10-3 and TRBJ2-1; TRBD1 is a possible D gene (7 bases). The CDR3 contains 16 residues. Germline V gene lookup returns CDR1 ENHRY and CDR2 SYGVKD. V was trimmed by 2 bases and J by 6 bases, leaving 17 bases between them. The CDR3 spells CAISEPSGQGGNEQFF. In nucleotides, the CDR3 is TGTGCCATCAGTGAGCCCTCGGGGCAGGGGGGCAATGAGCAGTTCTTC.

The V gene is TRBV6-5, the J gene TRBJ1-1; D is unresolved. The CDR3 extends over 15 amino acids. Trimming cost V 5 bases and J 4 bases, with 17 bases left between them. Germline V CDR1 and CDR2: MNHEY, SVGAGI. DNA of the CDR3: TGTGCCAGCAGTCCCTACGGGGATACGCGCACTGAAGCTTTCTTT. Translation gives CASSPYGDTRTEAFF.

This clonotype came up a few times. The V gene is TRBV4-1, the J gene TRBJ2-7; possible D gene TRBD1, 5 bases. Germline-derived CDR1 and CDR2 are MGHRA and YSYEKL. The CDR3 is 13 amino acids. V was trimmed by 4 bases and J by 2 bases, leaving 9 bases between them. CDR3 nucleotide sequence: TGCGCCAGCAGCCCGACAGAGGCCTACGAGCAGTACTTC. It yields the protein CASSPTEAYEQYF.

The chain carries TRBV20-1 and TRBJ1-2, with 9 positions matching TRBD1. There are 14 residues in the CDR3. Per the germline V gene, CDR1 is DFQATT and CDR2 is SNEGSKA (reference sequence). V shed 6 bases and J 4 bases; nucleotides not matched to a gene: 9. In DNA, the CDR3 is TGCAGTGCCCCGTGGACAGGGGAGGGCTATGGCTACACCTTC. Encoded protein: CSAPWTGEGYGYTF.

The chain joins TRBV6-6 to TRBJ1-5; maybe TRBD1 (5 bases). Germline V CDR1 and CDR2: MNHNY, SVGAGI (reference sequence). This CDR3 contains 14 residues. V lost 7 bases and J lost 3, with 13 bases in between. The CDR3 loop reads CASTQGDLNQPQHF. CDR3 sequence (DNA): TGTGCCAGCACCCAAGGGGACCTCAATCAGCCCCAGCATTTT.

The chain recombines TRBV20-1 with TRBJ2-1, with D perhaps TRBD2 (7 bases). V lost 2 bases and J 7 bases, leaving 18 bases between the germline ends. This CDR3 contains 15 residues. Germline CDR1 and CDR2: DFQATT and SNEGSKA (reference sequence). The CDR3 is CSARWGASGFNEQFF. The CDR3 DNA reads TGCAGTGCTAGATGGGGGGCTAGCGGATTTAATGAGCAGTTCTTC.

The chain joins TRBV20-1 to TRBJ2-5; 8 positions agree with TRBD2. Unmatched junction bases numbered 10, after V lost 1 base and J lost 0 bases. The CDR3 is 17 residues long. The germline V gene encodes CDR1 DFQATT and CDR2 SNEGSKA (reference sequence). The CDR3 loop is CSARAGGRLLYQETQYF. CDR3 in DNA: TGCAGTGCTAGAGCGGGGGGGCGGCTATTGTACCAAGAGACCCAGTACTTC.

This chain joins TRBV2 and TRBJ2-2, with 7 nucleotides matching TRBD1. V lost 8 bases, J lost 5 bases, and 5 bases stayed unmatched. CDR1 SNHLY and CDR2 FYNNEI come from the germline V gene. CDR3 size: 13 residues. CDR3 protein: CASSGGLTGELFF. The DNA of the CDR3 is TGTGCCAGCTCAGGGGGTTTGACCGGGGAGCTGTTTTTT.

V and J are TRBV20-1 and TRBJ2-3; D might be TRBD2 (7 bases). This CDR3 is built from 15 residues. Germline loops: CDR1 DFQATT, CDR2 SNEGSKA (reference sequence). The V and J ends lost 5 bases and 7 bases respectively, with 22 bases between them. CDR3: CSAGLGGAATHTQYF. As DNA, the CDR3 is TGCAGTGCTGGGCTAGGGGGGGCCGCTACTCATACGCAGTATTTT.

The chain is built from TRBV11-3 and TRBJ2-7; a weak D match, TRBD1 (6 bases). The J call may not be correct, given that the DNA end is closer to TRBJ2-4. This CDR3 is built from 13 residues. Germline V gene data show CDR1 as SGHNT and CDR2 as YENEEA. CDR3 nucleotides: TGTGCCAGCAGTTGGACAGTCGGGAACATTCAGTACTTC. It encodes CASSWTVGNIQYF.